This entry is about one TCR beta chain. What it binds is not known. Germline lookup yields CDR1 SGDLS and CDR2 YYNGEE. CDR3 length equals 14 residues. Unmatched junction bases numbered 3, after V lost 4 bases and J lost 4 bases. This specimen belongs to a study of T-cell memory formation after mild COVID-19. In the study overall: Largely, the TCR clusters proved donor specific. General study points: The finding that pre-infection memory included some responding clones suggested that cross-reactive memory joined. CD4+ bias marked clones expanding day 15 to 37, unlike balanced contracting clones.

5'RACE, which relied on constant-segment primers, yielded TCR alpha and TCR beta cDNA libraries carrying sample barcodes and UMIs. TCRdb reanalysed the 5' RACE reads using MiXCR and keeps one entry per CDR3 protein. The table records under 450,000 distinct CDR3 sequences, more than 20% of them present only once. This TCR was recovered from a young man who had mild COVID-19 (a few samples of this study predate the infection). Cell type and time point are not known. The genes are TRBV9 and TRBJ1-4; 8 bases are a match to TRBD1. The material sequenced was PBMCs or a T cell subset sorted from them (not recorded which). The CDR3 sequence: CASSPTGGNEKLFF. The DNA for the CDR3 is TGTGCCAGCAGCCCTACAGGGGGTAATGAAAAACTGTTTTTT.